This T cell receptor beta chain stems from a study of CD8 T cells in ankylosing spondylitis. Broader study findings: Researchers report that disease-linked clones proved CD8+ and relatively rare in peripheral blood. Previous work reported some of these motif variants in the synovial fluid and blood of reactive arthritis. In ankylosing spondylitis blood, a motif of about eight highly homologous TCR beta variants appeared characteristic. Reportedly, matched ankylosing spondylitis synovial fluid was significantly enriched for disease-linked clones.

As the method for making TCR beta libraries, quantitative 5'-RACE with molecular barcodes was used. A single record per CDR3 protein comes from TCRdb applying MiXCR to the 5' RACE reads. Of about 800,000 distinct CDR3 sequences listed, over 9.5% are singletons. V was pared by 7 bases and J by 3 bases, with 12 bases between. Germline assignment: CDR1 DFQATT and CDR2 SNEGSKA (reference sequence). This CDR3 contains 12 residues. Concerning this clonotype: Its antigen is unidentified.

This chain connects TRBV20-1 to TRBJ1-2, with D maybe TRBD1 (6 bases). The sample taken for sequencing was blood, either unsorted or a sorted T cell fraction (not recorded which). The TCR sequence derives from a male donor with ankylosing spondylitis. The CDR3 DNA follows: TGCAGTGTTACACAGGGCGACTATGGCTACACCTTC. Protein: CSVTQGDYGYTF.